This record concerns one T cell receptor (beta chain) sequence. The assay was immunoSEQ multiplex PCR, and TCRdb's table has in-frame clones only and misses some. This sample carries hundreds of thousands of clones, approximately 90% of them seen once, and the ten largest clones take about 2.1%. Germline V CDR1 and CDR2: MDHEN, SYDVKM. The CDR3 is 15 residues long. With V trimmed by 5 bases and J by 4 bases, 9 bases remained unmatched. The data derive from a study of blood T cell repertoires in COVID-19. The sequence was collected from a woman under 30 with acute COVID-19. The specimen was PBMCs or T cells enriched from blood (not recorded which). The gene calls are TRBV28 and TRBJ1-2; 8 bases fit TRBD1. The DNA of the CDR3 is TGTGCCAGCAGTATTACAGGGGGTCAAGGCTATGGCTACACCTTC. It translates to CASSITGGQGYGYTF.